The 20 T cell receptor beta chains reported below all come from one sample, sequenced in a study of metastatic and nonmetastatic thyroid tumors. With MiXCR, TCRdb called clones anew from the PCR reads. The profile shows fewer than 20,000 clones, 30% to 35% of them singletons. Prior to thyroid surgery, none of the patients had received any treatment. The sample taken for sequencing was tumor tissue. These receptors were collected from a male donor with papillary thyroid cancer or a benign thyroid nodule (not recorded which). Some clones in this sample may be carry-over from other donors' samples.

By share, this clone counts as medium-sized (0.01 to 0.1%). The V and J genes are TRBV5-1 and TRBJ2-5; weak D call: TRBD2 (7 bases). The CDR3 runs 14 residues. Between the trimmed V and J ends, which lost 0 bases and 5 bases, there was a span of 11 bases. CDR1 and CDR2 (germline): SGHRS, YFSETQ. The DNA of the CDR3 is TGCGCCAGCAGCTTGGACAGGGAGGGGGAGACCCAGTACTTC. Translated, it gives CASSLDREGETQYF. Looking up the rest from reference TRBV5-1 and TRBJ2-5 gives the full variable domain: KAGVTQTPRYLIKTRGQQVTLSCSPISGHRSVSWYQQTPGQGLQFLFEYFSETQRNKGNFPGRFSGRQFSNSRSEMNVSTLELGDSALYLCASSLDREGETQYFGPGTRLLVL.

This clone was seen more than once but under ten times. This rearrangement joins TRBV6-5 to TRBJ2-1, with D possibly called TRBD1 or TRBD2 (5 bases each). The CDR3 loop spans 14 amino acids. The V and J ends lost 4 bases and 8 bases respectively, with 15 bases between them. From germline, CDR1 is MNHEY and CDR2 SVGAGI. The CDR3 region has the DNA TGTGCCAGCAGTTGTCGGGACCCCCAGTATGAGCAGTTCTTC. Encoded protein: CASSCRDPQYEQFF.

This clone was detected many times. Possible read error: a much larger clone is one base away. Additional DNA sequences in this sample encode the identical CDR3. The J gene is TRBJ2-1, the V gene TRBV24-1; TRBD2 might be the D (6 bases). Germline CDR1 is KGHDR and CDR2 is SFDVKD. The CDR3 length is 14 residues. V was shortened by 7 bases and J by 12 bases, with 21 bases between the two germline ends. This chain's CDR3 is CATSAPGLPEWQFF. CDR3 coding DNA: TGTGCCACCAGCGCACCGGGACTGCCGGAATGGCAGTTCTTC.

Points on this clone: This likely comes from a read error, as the CDR3 has no conserved phenylalanine or tryptophan at its end. The chain combines TRBV30 with TRBJ2-2, with D possibly TRBD1 on 5 matching bases. The CDR3 has 15 residues. CDR1 and CDR2 (germline): GTSNPN, SVGIG (reference sequence). V gave up 6 bases and J gave up 3 bases, with 17 bases separating them. CDR3 nucleotide sequence: TGTGCCTGTAGTTCTCGACAGTTGGACACCGGGGAGCTGTTTTCT. Protein: CACSSRQLDTGELFS.

As to this clone: The junction and the germline gene differ at one end; a read error may be behind it. This chain uses TRBV18 with TRBJ2-3, with 7 bases matching TRBD2. Germline CDR1 reads KGHSH; CDR2 reads LQKENI. The CDR3 contains 15 residues. For the CDR3, the DNA is TGTGCCACCCGAGGACGGGCAGCGGGAACAGAGACGCAGTATTTT. Residues: CATRGRAAGTETQYF.

The CDR3 reads CATSDSRRVGEQYF. CDR3 DNA sequence: TGTGCCACCAGTGATTCTCGCAGGGTTGGAGAGCAGTACTTC. This chain uses TRBV24-1 with TRBJ2-7; D perhaps matches TRBD1 (5 bases). Germline V gene data show CDR1 as KGHDR and CDR2 as SFDVKD. Deletions cut 2 bases from V and 7 bases from J, with 14 bases between. This CDR3 region has 14 residues.

On this clone: Given a much more abundant clone one base away, this may be a read error. This chain connects TRBV6-5 to TRBJ2-1; a possible D gene is TRBD1 (5 bases). Trimming stripped 1 base from V and 0 bases from J, with 16 bases between. The CDR3 totals 18 residues. Germline V lookup: CDR1 MNHEY, CDR2 SVGAGI. The CDR3 region has the DNA TGTGCCAGCAGTTACTTTGTGTGGGGCCGCCGCTCCTACAATGAGCAGTTCTTC. It codes for CASSYFVWGRRSYNEQFF.

This clone is medium-sized within its sample. This chain uses TRBV30 with TRBJ2-5, with D tentatively TRBD1 or TRBD2 (5 bases each). The CDR3 is made up of 11 amino acids. Trimming took off 4 bases at V and 3 bases at J, with 6 bases between the two ends. Germline V lookup: CDR1 GTSNPN, CDR2 SVGIG (reference sequence). Written as DNA, the CDR3 is TGTGCCTGGATGGGGGAAGAGACCCAGTACTTC. Amino acid sequence: CAWMGEETQYF.

V usage is TRBV20-1 and J usage is TRBJ2-2; TRBD2 is a possible D gene (6 bases). The germline V gene encodes CDR1 DFQATT and CDR2 SNEGSKA (reference sequence). V was shortened by 7 bases and J by 3 bases, with 15 bases between the two germline ends. The CDR3 spans 14 residues. In DNA, the CDR3 is TGCAGTGTTCCGCGGGGCAGTGACACCGGGGAGCTGTTTTTT. Protein: CSVPRGSDTGELFF.

This clone was seen ten or more times. The rearrangement joins TRBV6-4 to TRBJ2-1; the match to TRBD2 covers 10 bases. Per the germline V gene, CDR1 is MRHNA and CDR2 is SNTAGT. The CDR3 length is 15 residues. V lost 6 bases, J lost 8 bases, and 10 bases stayed unmatched. CDR3 region: CASRSSGSGAHEQFF. The DNA of the CDR3 is TGTGCCAGCAGATCTAGCGGGAGTGGGGCCCATGAGCAGTTCTTC.

By share, this clone counts as medium-sized. This sequence joins TRBV28 and TRBJ1-2; D perhaps matches TRBD1 (5 bases). CDR3 length equals 14 residues. Germline lookup yields CDR1 MDHEN and CDR2 SYDVKM. Trimming cost V 5 bases and J 0 bases, with 10 bases left between them. CDR3 coding DNA: TGTGCCAGCAGTAGTGGGGGTGCTAACTATGGCTACACCTTC. Protein: CASSSGGANYGYTF.

This rearrangement joins TRBV12-3 or TRBV12-4 to TRBJ2-1; 7 positions agree with TRBD2. V dropped 7 bases and J dropped 5; count of bases not matched to a gene: 17. The CDR3 runs 17 residues. The CDR3 nucleotides are TGTGCCAGCATTAGGCAGCCCGGGACTATCCGTAACAATGAGCAGTTCTTC. Translation gives CASIRQPGTIRNNEQFF.

By share, this clone counts as medium-sized. This rearrangement joins TRBV2 to TRBJ2-7, with 7 nucleotides matching TRBD2. CDR1 SNHLY and CDR2 FYNNEI come from the germline V gene. The J segment lost 6 bases and the V segment lost 3 bases, leaving 5 bases of the junction unmatched. The length of the CDR3 is 13 residues. Written as DNA, the CDR3 is TGTGCCAGCAGTGAGGGGCAGCGGGGCGAGCAGTACTTC. The encoded protein is CASSEGQRGEQYF.

About this clone: At one end the junction does not follow the germline gene, possibly because of a read error. CDR3 protein: CSACASGTTYTQYF. DNA of the CDR3: TGTAGTGCTTGTGCCAGCGGGACGACATATACGCAGTATTTT. The genes are TRBV20-1 and TRBJ2-3, with 7 bases aligning to TRBD2. The CDR3 consists of 14 residues. Germline V lookup: CDR1 DFQATT, CDR2 SNEGSKA (reference sequence).

This clone was recorded many times. This rearrangement joins TRBV30 to TRBJ2-3; D perhaps matches TRBD2 (6 bases). The CDR3 runs to 15 residues. The germline V and J ends were trimmed by 6 bases and 1 base, with 17 bases remaining between them. Germline assignment: CDR1 GTSNPN and CDR2 SVGIG (reference sequence). This chain's CDR3 is CACGTAGPGTDTQYF. The CDR3 region has the DNA TGTGCCTGTGGGACCGCGGGACCAGGCACAGATACGCAGTATTTT.

The J gene is TRBJ1-2, the V gene TRBV20-1; 8 nucleotides match TRBD1. There are 11 residues in the CDR3. J gave up 8 bases and V 5 bases, and 4 bases lay outside the gene matches. CDR1 is DFQATT, CDR2 SNEGSKA, per germline (reference sequence). CDR3 DNA sequence: TGCAGTGCTCAACAGGGGGTCGGCTACACCTTC. Its protein is CSAQQGVGYTF.

This clone is termed medium-sized. The chain recombines TRBV5-5 with TRBJ1-6, with 9 bases aligning to TRBD1. Trimming cost V 4 bases and J 9 bases; bases outside gene matches: 8. Germline V CDR1 and CDR2: SGHKS, YYEKEE (reference sequence). This CDR3 has 15 amino acids. The CDR3 loop is CASSVIQGASSPLHF. In DNA, the CDR3 is TGTGCCAGCAGCGTCATACAGGGGGCGAGTTCACCCCTCCACTTT.

This clone was observed once. The rearrangement uses TRBV30 and TRBJ2-2; tentatively, D is TRBD1 (5 bases). This CDR3 spans 13 amino acids. CDR1 is GTSNPN and CDR2 is SVGIG in the germline V gene (reference sequence). The V gene lost 0 bases and the J gene lost 7 bases, with 9 bases spanning the gap. CDR3 residues: CAWSVQVGGELFF. The CDR3 bases are TGTGCCTGGAGTGTACAGGTGGGCGGGGAGCTGTTTTTT.

The sample holds many counts of this clone. This chain connects TRBV30 to TRBJ2-6; unclear D gene. In germline, CDR1 is GTSNPN, CDR2 SVGIG (reference sequence). Trimming pared 0 bases from V and 3 bases from J, leaving 3 bases between. The CDR3 loop spans 13 amino acids. CDR3 residues: CAWSVGGANVLTF. The CDR3 nucleotides read TGTGCCTGGAGTGTAGGTGGGGCCAACGTCCTGACTTTC. Supplemented by reference TRBV30 and TRBJ2-6, the full variable domain reads SQTIHQWPATLVQPVGSPLSLECTVEGTSNPNLYWYRQAAGRGLQLLFYSVGIGQISSEVPQNLSASRPQDRQFILSSKKLLLSDSGFYLCAWSVGGANVLTFGAGSRLTVL.

CDR3 sequence: CSAPGKRSYEQYF. Here the CDR3 DNA reads TGCAGTGCTCCAGGGAAACGGTCCTACGAGCAGTACTTC. The genes are TRBV20-1 and TRBJ2-7; D possibly corresponds to TRBD1 (5 bases). The ends were cut back, 5 bases at V and 1 base at J, with 12 bases in the middle. The CDR3 extends over 13 amino acids. Germline assignment: CDR1 DFQATT and CDR2 SNEGSKA (reference sequence).